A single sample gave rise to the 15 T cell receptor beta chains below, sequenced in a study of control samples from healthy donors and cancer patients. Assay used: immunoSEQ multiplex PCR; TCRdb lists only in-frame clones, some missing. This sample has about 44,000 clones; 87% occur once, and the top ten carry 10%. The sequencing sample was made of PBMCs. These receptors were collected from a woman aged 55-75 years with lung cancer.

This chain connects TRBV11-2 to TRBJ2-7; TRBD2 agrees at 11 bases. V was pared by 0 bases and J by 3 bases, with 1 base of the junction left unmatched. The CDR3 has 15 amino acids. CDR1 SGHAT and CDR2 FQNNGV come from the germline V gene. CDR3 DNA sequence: TGTGCCAGCAGCTTAGACCTAGCGGGAGGCTACGAGCAGTACTTC. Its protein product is CASSLDLAGGYEQYF. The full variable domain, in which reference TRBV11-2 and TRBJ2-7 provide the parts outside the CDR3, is EAGVAQSPRYKIIEKRQSVAFWCNPISGHATLYWYQQILGQGPKLLIQFQNNGVVDDSQLPKDRFSAERLKGVDSTLKIQPAKLEDSAVYLCASSLDLAGGYEQYFGPGTRLTVT.

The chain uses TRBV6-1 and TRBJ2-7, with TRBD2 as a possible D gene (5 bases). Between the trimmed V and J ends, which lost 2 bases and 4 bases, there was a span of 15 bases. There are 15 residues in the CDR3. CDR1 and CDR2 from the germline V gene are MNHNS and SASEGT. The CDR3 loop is CASSERTGRFYEQYF. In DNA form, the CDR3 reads TGTGCCAGCAGTGAAAGAACGGGGAGATTTTACGAGCAGTACTTC.

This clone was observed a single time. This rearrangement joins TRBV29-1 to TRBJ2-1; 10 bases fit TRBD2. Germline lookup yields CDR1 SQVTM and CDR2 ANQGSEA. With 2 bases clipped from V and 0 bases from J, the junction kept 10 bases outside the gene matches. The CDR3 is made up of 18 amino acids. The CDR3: CSVESTLAGGYSYNEQFF. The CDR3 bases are TGCAGCGTTGAATCGACCTTAGCGGGAGGCTACTCCTACAATGAGCAGTTCTTC.

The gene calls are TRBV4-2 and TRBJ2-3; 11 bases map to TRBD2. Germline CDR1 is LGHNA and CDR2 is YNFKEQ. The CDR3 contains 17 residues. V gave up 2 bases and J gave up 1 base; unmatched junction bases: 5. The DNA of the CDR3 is TGTGCCAGCAGCCAACTAGCGGGAGGTAAAGGCACAGATACGCAGTATTTT. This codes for CASSQLAGGKGTDTQYF.

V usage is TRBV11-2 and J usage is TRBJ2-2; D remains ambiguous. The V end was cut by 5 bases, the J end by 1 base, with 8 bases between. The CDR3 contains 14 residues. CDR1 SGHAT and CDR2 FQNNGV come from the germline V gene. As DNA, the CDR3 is TGTGCCAGCAGCCAACCAGGGAACACCGGGGAGCTGTTTTTT. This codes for CASSQPGNTGELFF.

The CDR3 DNA follows: TGTGCCAGCAGTTTGGTTAGGGCTGCCGAGCAGTTCTTC. Its protein is CASSLVRAAEQFF. The chain combines TRBV12-3 or TRBV12-4 with TRBJ2-1; D remains ambiguous. The CDR3 consists of 13 residues. The V and J ends lost 3 bases and 10 bases respectively, with 13 bases between them.

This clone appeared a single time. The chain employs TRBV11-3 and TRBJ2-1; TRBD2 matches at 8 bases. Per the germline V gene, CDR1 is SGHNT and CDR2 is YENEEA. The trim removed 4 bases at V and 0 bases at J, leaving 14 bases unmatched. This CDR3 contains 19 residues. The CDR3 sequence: CASSSSPRAGGISYNEQFF. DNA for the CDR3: TGTGCCAGCAGCTCTTCCCCTAGGGCGGGAGGAATCTCCTACAATGAGCAGTTCTTC.

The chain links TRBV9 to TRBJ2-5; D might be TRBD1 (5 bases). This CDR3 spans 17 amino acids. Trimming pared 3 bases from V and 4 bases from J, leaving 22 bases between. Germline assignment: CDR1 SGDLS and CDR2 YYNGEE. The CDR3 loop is CASSAQAGPTAAETQYF. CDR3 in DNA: TGTGCCAGCAGCGCCCAAGCAGGGCCCACGGCAGCAGAGACCCAGTACTTC.

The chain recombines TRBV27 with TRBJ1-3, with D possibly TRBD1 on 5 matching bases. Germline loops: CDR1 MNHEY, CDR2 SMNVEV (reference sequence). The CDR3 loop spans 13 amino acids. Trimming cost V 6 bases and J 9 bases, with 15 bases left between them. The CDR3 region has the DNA TGTGCCAGCAGGGATATAAGGGGTAGCACCATATATTTT. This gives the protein CASRDIRGSTIYF.

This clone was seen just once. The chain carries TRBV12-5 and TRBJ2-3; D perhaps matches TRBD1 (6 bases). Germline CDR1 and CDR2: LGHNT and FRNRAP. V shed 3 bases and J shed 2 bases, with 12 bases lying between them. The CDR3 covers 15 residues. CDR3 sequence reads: CASGLGQHFTDTQYF. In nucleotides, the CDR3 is TGTGCTAGTGGTTTAGGACAGCATTTCACAGATACGCAGTATTTT.

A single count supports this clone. The CDR3 DNA is TGCAGTGGGTTGGGCACTAGCGGGTACTCCTACGAGCAGTACTTC. Encoded protein: CSGLGTSGYSYEQYF. This chain joins TRBV29-1 and TRBJ2-7; 9 nucleotides agree with TRBD2. The CDR3 consists of 15 residues. Germline lookup yields CDR1 SQVTM and CDR2 ANQGSEA.

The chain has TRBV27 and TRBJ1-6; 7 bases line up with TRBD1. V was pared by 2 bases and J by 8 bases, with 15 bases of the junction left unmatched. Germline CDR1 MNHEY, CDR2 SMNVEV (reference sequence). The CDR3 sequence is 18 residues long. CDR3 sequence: CASSLTTAEAGGDSPLHF. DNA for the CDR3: TGTGCCAGCAGTTTAACGACAGCCGAGGCAGGGGGTGATTCACCCCTCCACTTT.

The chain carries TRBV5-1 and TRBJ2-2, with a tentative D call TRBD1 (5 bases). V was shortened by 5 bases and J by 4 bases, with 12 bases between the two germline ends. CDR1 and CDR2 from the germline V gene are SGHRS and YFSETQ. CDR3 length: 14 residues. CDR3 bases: TGCGCCAGCAGTTATGGACAAGGCACCGGGGAGCTGTTTTTT. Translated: CASSYGQGTGELFF.

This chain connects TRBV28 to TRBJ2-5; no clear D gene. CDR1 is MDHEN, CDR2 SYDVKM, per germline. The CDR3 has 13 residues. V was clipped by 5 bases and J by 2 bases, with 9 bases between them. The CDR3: CASSHRLQETQYF. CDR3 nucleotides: TGTGCCAGCAGTCACCGACTTCAAGAGACCCAGTACTTC.

The CDR3 nucleotides read TGTGCCAGCAGTTTTTCGGGACGGCGACCGTACGAGCAGTACTTC. Its translation is CASSFSGRRPYEQYF. J is TRBJ2-7 and V is TRBV28, with D perhaps matching TRBD1 or TRBD2 (5 bases each). V lost 3 bases, J lost 4 bases, and 16 bases lay in between. This CDR3 is built from 15 residues. CDR1 is MDHEN and CDR2 is SYDVKM in the germline V gene.